Many counts were recorded for the clone carrying this TCR beta chain. TCRdb reprocessed the RT-PCR reads with MiXCR, giving one entry per CDR3 protein. The repertoire has about 680,000 distinct CDR3 sequences, around 14% of them found once; the top ten carry 3.6%. Germline V gene sequence: CDR1 ENHRY, CDR2 SYGVKD. Trimming pared 2 bases from V and 4 bases from J, leaving 11 bases between. The CDR3 is made up of 15 amino acids. The chain has TRBV10-3 and TRBJ2-2; D may be TRBD2 (6 bases). Sequencing used memory CD4+ T cells from blood. This receptor was obtained from a female donor in good health, serving as a healthy control. The CDR3: CAISEGRQLTGELFF. The CDR3 DNA is TGTGCCATCAGTGAGGGGAGGCAGCTCACCGGGGAGCTGTTTTTT.